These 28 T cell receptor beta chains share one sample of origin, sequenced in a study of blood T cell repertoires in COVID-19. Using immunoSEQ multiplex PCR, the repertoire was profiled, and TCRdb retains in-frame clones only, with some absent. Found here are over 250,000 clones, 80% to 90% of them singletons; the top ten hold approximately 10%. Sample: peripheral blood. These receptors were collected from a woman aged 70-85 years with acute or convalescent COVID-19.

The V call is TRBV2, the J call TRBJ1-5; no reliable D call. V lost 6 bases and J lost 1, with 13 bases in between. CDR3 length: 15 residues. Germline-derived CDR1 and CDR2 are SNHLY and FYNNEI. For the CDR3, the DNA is TGTGCCAGCAGGTATCACAGAGAGAGCAATCAGCCCCAGCATTTT. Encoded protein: CASRYHRESNQPQHF.

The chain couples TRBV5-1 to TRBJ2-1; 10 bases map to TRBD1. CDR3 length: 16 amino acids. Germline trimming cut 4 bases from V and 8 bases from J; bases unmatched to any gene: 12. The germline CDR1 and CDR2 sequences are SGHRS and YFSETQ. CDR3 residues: CASSGADRGLLDEQFF. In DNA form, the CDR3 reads TGCGCCAGCAGCGGAGCCGACAGGGGGCTCTTGGATGAGCAGTTCTTC.

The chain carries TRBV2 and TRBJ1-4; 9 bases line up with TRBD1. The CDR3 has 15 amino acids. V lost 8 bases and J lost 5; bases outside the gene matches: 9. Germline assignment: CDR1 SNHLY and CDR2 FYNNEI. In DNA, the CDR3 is TGTGCCAGCGCCGGGACAGGGAAAGGGAATGAAAAACTGTTTTTT. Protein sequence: CASAGTGKGNEKLFF.

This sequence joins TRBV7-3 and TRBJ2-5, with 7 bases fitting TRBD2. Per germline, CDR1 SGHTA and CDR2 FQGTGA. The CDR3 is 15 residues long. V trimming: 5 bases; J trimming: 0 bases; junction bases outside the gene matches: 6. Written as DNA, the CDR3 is TGTGCCAGCAGCCTAGGGAGGGGCCACCAAGAGACCCAGTACTTC. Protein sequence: CASSLGRGHQETQYF.

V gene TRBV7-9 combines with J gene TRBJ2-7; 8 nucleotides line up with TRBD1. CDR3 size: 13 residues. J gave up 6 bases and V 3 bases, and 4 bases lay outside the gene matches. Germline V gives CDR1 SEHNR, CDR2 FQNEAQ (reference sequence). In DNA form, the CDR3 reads TGTGCCAGCAGCTTGGGCACAGGGGGCGAGCAGTACTTC. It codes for CASSLGTGGEQYF.

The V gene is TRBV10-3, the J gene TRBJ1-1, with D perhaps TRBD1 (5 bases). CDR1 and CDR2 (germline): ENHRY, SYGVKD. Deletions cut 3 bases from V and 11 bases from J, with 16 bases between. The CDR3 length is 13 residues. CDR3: CAISEKRGLKAFF. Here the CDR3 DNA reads TGTGCCATCAGTGAAAAAAGGGGTCTGAAGGCTTTCTTT.

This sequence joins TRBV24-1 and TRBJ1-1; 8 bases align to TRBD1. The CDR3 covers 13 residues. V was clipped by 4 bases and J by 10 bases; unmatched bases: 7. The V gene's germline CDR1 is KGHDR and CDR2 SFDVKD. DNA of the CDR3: TGTGCCACCAGTGACCCCCGGACAGGGAGAGCTTTCTTT. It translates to CATSDPRTGRAFF.

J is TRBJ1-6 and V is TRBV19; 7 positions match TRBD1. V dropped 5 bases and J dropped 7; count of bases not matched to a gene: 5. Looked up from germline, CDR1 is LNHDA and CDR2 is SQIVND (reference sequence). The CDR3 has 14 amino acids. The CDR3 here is CASSDRVGNSPLHF. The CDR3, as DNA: TGTGCCAGTAGTGACAGGGTTGGGAATTCACCCCTCCACTTT.

The CDR3 here is CASIRPGTSYGYTF. CDR3 bases: TGTGCCAGCATCCGCCCCGGGACTAGCTATGGCTACACCTTC. The chain links TRBV28 to TRBJ1-2; possibly TRBD1 for D (5 bases). This CDR3 is 14 amino acids long. Trimming stripped 7 bases from V and 4 bases from J, with 16 bases between. The germline V gene encodes CDR1 MDHEN and CDR2 SYDVKM.

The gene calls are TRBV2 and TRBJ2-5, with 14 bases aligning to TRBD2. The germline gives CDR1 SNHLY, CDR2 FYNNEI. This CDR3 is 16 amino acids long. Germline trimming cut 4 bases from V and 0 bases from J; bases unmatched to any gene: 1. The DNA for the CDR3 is TGTGCCAGCAGTGGGACTAGCGGGGGGTACCAAGAGACCCAGTACTTC. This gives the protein CASSGTSGGYQETQYF.

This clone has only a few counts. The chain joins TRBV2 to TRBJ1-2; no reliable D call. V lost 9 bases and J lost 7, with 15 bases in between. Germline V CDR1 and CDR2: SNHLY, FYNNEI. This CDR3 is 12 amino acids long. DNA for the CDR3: TGTGCCAGACGAAGGGAGGGAGGTGGCTACACCTTC. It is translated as CARRREGGGYTF.

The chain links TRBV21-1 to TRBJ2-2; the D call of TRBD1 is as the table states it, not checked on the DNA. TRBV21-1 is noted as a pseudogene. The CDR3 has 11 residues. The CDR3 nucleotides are TGTGCCAGCAGGTCAGGAGGGGAGCTGTTTTTT. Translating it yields CASRSGGELFF.

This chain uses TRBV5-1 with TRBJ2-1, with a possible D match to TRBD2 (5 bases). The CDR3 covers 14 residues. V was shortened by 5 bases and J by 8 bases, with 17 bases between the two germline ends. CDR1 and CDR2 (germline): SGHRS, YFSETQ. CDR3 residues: CASSFGLPVDEQFF. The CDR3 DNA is TGCGCCAGCAGTTTCGGACTGCCCGTGGATGAGCAGTTCTTC.

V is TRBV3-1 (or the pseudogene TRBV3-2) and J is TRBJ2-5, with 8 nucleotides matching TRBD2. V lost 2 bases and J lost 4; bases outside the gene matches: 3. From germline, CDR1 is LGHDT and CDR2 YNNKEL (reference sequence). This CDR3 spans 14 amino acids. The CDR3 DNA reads TGTGCCAGCAGCCAACGGGGGGGCCCAGAGACCCAGTACTTC. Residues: CASSQRGGPETQYF.

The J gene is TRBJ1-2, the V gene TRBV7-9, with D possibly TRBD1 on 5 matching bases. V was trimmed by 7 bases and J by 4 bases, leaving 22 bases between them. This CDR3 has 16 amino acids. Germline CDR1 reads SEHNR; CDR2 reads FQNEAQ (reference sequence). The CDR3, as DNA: TGTGCCAGCACCCCAGGAGGGGCAGGGCCTAGCTATGGCTACACCTTC. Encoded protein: CASTPGGAGPSYGYTF.

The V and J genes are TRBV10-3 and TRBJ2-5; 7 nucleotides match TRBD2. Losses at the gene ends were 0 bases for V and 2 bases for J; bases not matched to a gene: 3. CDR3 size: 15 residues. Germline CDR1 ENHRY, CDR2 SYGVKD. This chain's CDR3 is CAISESGGVQETQYF. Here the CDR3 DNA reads TGTGCCATCAGTGAGTCGGGGGGGGTTCAAGAGACCCAGTACTTC.

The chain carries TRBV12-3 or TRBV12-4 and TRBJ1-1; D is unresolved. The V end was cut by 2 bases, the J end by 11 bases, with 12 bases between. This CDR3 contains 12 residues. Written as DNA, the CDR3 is TGTGCCAGCAGTTTACCAGGAACGGGGGCTTTCTTT. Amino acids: CASSLPGTGAFF.

The CDR3 region has the DNA TGTGCCAGCAGTGAGGCAGGTACCAATGAGCAGTTCTTC. Its protein is CASSEAGTNEQFF. The genes are TRBV2 and TRBJ2-1; the D is unclear. Germline loops: CDR1 SNHLY, CDR2 FYNNEI. Trimming took off 3 bases at V and 6 bases at J, with 9 bases between the two ends. The CDR3 runs to 13 residues.

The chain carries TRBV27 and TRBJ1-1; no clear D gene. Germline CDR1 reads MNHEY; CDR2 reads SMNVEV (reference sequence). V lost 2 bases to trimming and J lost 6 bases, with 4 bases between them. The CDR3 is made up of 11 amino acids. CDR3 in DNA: TGTGCCAGCAGTTTAGAGGCTGAAGCTTTCTTT. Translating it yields CASSLEAEAFF.

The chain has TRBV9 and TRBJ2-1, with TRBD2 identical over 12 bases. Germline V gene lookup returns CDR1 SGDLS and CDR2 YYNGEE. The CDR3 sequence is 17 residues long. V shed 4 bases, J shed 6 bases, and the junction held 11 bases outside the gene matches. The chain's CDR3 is CASSPLPLAGGSNEQFF. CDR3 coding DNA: TGTGCCAGCAGCCCCCTCCCACTAGCGGGGGGTAGCAATGAGCAGTTCTTC. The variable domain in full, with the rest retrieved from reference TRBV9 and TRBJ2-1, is DSGVTQTPKHLITATGQRVTLRCSPRSGDLSVYWYQQSLDQGLQFLIQYYNGEERAKGNILERFSAQQFPDLHSELNLSSLELGDSALYFCASSPLPLAGGSNEQFFGPGTRLTVL.

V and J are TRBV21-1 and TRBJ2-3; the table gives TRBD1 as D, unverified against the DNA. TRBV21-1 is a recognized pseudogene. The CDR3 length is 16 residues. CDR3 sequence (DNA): TGTGCCAGCAGCAAAGCCCGGGACACCTGCACAGATACGCAGTATTTT. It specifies CASSKARDTCTDTQYF.

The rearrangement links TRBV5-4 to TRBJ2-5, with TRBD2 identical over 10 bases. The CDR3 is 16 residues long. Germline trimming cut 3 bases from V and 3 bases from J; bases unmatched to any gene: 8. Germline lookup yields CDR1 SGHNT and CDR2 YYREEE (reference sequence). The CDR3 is CASSSRTSGVKETQYF. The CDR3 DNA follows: TGTGCCAGCAGCTCAAGGACTAGCGGTGTCAAAGAGACCCAGTACTTC. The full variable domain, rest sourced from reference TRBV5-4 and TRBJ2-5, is ETGVTQSPTHLIKTRGQQVTLRCSSQSGHNTVSWYQQALGQGPQFIFQYYREEENGRGNFPPRFSGLQFPNYSSELNVNALELDDSALYLCASSSRTSGVKETQYFGPGTRLLVL.

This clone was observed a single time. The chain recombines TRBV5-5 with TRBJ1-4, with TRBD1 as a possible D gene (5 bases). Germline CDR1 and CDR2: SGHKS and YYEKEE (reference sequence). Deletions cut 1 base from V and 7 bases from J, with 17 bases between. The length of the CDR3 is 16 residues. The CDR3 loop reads CASSLSRRGSGEKLFF. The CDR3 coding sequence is TGTGCCAGCAGCTTGTCTCGGAGGGGAAGTGGTGAAAAACTGTTTTTT. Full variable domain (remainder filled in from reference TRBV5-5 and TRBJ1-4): DAGVTQSPTHLIKTRGQQVTLRCSPISGHKSVSWYQQVLGQGPQFIFQYYEKEERGRGNFPDRFSARQFPNYSSELNVNALLLGDSALYLCASSLSRRGSGEKLFFGSGTQLSVL.

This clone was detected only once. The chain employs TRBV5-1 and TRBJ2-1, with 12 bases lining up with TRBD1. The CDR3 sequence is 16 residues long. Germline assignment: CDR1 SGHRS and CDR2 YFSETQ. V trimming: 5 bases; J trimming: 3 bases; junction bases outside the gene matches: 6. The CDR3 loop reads CASSRGQGAFYNEQFF. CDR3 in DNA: TGCGCCAGCAGTAGGGGACAGGGGGCGTTCTACAATGAGCAGTTCTTC.

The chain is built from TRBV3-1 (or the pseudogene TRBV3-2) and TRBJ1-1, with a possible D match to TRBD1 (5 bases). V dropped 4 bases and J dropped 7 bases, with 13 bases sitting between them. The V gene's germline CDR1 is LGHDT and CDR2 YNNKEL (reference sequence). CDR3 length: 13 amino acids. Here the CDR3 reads CASSLNPGLEAFF. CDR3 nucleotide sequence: TGTGCCAGCAGCCTAAACCCGGGACTTGAAGCTTTCTTT.

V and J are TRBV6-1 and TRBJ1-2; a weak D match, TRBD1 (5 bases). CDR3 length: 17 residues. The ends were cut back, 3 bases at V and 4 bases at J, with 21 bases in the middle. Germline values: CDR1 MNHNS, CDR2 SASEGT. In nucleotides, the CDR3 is TGTGCCAGCAGTGACCACCTACTGGGGGTGGGACTCTATGGCTACACCTTC. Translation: CASSDHLLGVGLYGYTF.

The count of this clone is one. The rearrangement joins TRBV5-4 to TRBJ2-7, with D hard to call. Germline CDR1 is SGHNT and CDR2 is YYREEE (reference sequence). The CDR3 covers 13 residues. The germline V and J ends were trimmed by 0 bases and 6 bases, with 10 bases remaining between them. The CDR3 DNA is TGTGCCAGCAGCTTGGACAACGTTGGCGAGCAGTACTTC. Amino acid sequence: CASSLDNVGEQYF.

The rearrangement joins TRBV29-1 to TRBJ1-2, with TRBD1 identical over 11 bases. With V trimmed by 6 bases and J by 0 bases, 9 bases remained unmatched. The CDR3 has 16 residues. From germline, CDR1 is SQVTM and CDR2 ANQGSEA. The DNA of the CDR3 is TGCAGCGTCGACCGGGACAGGGGGAATTCTAACTATGGCTACACCTTC. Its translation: CSVDRDRGNSNYGYTF.